This T cell receptor beta chain is drawn from a study of metastatic and nonmetastatic thyroid tumors. Study results and limitations: It was reported that TCR beta diversity was significantly higher in malignant thyroid tumors than benign nodules, in blood and tumor.

No patient had received any treatment before thyroid surgery. Many counts were recorded for this clone. The target antigen is unknown. The CDR3 is 14 amino acids. V was clipped by 4 bases and J by 4 bases; unmatched bases: 6. Germline-derived CDR1 and CDR2 are KGHSH and LQKENI. Via MiXCR, TCRdb re-called the PCR reads. Counted here are about 70,000 clones, 18% occurring once; the ten biggest clones make up about 13%. The sequencing sample was made of blood. The clonotype was recovered from a female donor with papillary thyroid cancer or a benign thyroid nodule (not recorded which). Some clones in this sample may be carry-over from other donors' samples. This chain connects TRBV18 to TRBJ2-7; TRBD1 aligns across 8 bases. In nucleotides, the CDR3 is TGTGCCAGCTCACGGACAGGGCAAGGTTACGAGCAGTACTTC. This sequence encodes CASSRTGQGYEQYF. Supplemented by reference TRBV18 and TRBJ2-7, the full variable domain reads NAGVMQNPRHLVRRRGQEARLRCSPMKGHSHVYWYRQLPEEGLKFMVYLQKENIIDESGMPKERFSAEFPKEGPSILRIQQVVRGDSAAYFCASSRTGQGYEQYFGPGTRLTVT.